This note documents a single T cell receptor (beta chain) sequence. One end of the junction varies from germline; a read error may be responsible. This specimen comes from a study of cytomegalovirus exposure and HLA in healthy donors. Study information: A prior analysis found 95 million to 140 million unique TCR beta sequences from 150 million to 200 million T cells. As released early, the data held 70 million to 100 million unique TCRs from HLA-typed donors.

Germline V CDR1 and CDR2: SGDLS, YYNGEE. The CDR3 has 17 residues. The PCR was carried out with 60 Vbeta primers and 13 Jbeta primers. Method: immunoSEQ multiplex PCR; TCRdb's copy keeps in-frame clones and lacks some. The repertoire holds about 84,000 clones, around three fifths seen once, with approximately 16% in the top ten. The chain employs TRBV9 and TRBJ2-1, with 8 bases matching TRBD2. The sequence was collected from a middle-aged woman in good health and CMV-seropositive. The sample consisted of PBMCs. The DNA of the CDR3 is TGTGCCAGCAGCGTAGCTGCGAGCGGGAGCTCCCACAATGAGCAGTTCTTC. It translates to CASSVAASGSSHNEQFF.